This TCR beta chain was identified during a study of OX40 agonist ivuxolimab in advanced cancers. In terms of the full investigation: Ivuxolimab was an agonistic, fully human IgG2 monoclonal antibody directed against OX40 (CD134), a costimulatory receptor. Intravenous ivuxolimab was administered to patients every 2 weeks at six dose levels: 0.01, 0.1, 0.3, 1.5, 3 and 10 mg/kg. Of the approximately 54 dose-escalation patients, hepatocellular carcinoma was present in roughly 19, melanoma in approximately 15, renal cell carcinoma in 9 and head and neck cancer in 9. A male proportion of 75% to 85% and a mean age of around 60 years, ranging from roughly 23 to 90, were recorded for the dose-escalation cohort. Patients were allowed to have had prior anti-PD-1, anti-PD-L1 or anti-CTLA-4 therapy, and approximately 40% of the dose-escalation patients had previously received checkpoint inhibitors. Partial responses occurred in three dose-escalation patients: two with cutaneous melanoma and one with hepatocellular carcinoma. The point of sequencing TCRbeta in the periphery was to test whether ivuxolimab changed TCR sequence diversity and drove clonal T-cell expansion. The paper reports the monotherapy dose-escalation portion (N of about 50 patients) of the phase I ivuxolimab trial. What the authors observed across the whole study: Which antigens the clonally expanded peripheral T cells were specific for was not determined. Low levels of normalized T-cell clonal expansion were also seen in some nonresponding patients. At doses of 0.1 to 3.0 mg/kg, clonal expansion of both CD4+ and CD8+ blood T cells was observed from baseline to week 6. In the 0.1-3.0 mg/kg groups, partial responders were among the patients with the lowest normalized peripheral clonal expansion, particularly in CD8+ T cells. After ivuxolimab, more expanded clones were found on average in CD8+ T cells than in CD4+ T cells.

The germline V gene specifies SGDLS as CDR1 and YYNGEE as CDR2. Its CDR3 holds 15 amino acids, cysteine through phenylalanine. Here the CDR3 DNA is all that survives: 45 bases in frame from base 1. V has 3 bases trimmed and J has 4 bases trimmed; junction bases matching no gene number 4. Patients with a history of autoimmune disease or receiving systemic immunosuppression were excluded from the trial. In every dose cohort, peripheral blood was drawn for TCR sequencing at baseline, cycle 4 day 1, and cycle 7 day 1. The samples were taken from a phase I, first-in-human, multicenter, open-label dose-escalation trial of ivuxolimab. Adults with locally advanced or metastatic melanoma, renal cell carcinoma, hepatocellular carcinoma or head and neck squamous cell carcinoma were enrolled in the trial. Before TCR sequencing, CD4+ and CD8+ T cells were separately sorted from peripheral blood. To sequence the TCRbeta CDR3 region, genomic DNA was isolated from the sorted cells. TCRbeta CDR3 regions were sequenced using the immunoSEQ Assay. In its TCRdb copy, this immuneACCESS table keeps in-frame sequences only and misses some clones. Where compared with another copy, unresolved V genes explain less than half of these, and the others have no known cause. In all, the sample holds about 80,000 clones, and 80% to 95% of those were seen once. Of the sample, roughly 8.6% is held by the ten largest clones.

On this clone: Its specific antigen is unknown. The record has no base qualities; no much larger clone is one base away.

The sequence is built from TRBV9 and TRBJ2-3, with 11 bases matching TRBD2. This specimen was CD4+ or CD8+ T cells sorted from blood, taken in a trial of the OX40 agonist ivuxolimab. The receptor was derived from an adult with an advanced solid tumor such as melanoma, head and neck, liver or kidney cancer. The nucleotide sequence is given as TGTGCCAGCAGCGACCTAGCGGGGGGATCAGATACGCAGTATTTT. Its product reads: CASSDLAGGSDTQYF. The CDR3 plus the reference TRBV9 and TRBJ2-3 genes for the other parts give the full variable domain: DSGVTQTPKHLITATGQRVTLRCSPRSGDLSVYWYQQSLDQGLQFLIQYYNGEERAKGNILERFSAQQFPDLHSELNLSSLELGDSALYFCASSDLAGGSDTQYFGPGTRLTVL.